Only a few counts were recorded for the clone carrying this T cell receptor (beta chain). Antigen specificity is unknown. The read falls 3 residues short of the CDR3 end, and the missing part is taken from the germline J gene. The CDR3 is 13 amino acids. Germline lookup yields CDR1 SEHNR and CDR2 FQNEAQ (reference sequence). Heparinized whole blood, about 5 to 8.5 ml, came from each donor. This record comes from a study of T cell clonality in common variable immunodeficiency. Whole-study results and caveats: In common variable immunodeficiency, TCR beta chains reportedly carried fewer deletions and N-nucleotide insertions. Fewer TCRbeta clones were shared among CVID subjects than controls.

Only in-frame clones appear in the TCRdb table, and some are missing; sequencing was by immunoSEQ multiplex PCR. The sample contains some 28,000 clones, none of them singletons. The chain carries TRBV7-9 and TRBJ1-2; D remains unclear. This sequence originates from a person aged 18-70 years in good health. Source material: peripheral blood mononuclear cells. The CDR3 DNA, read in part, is TGTGCCAGCAGCCTCCAAGAGGCAGATACC. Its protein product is CASSLQEADT. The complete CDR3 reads CASSLQEADTYTF.